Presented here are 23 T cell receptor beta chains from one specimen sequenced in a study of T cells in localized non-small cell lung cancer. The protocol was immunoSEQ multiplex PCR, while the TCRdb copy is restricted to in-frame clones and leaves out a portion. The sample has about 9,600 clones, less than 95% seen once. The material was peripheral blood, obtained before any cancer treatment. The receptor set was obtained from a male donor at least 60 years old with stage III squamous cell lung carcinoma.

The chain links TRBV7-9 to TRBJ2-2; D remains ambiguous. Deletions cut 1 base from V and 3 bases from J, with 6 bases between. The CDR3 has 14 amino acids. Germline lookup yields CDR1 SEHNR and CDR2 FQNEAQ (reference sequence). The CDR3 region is CASSLDIDTGELFF. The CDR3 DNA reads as TGTGCCAGCAGCTTAGACATTGACACCGGGGAGCTGTTTTTT.

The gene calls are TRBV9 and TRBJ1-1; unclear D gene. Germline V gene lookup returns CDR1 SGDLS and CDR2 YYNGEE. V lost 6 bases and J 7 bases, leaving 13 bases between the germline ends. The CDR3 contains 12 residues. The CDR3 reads CASTSREGEAFF. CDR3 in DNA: TGTGCCAGCACCTCTAGAGAGGGTGAAGCTTTCTTT.

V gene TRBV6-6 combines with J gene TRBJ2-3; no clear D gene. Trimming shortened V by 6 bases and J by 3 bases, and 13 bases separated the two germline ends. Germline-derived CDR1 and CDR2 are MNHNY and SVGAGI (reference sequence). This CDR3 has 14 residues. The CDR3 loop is CASSPITRTDTQYF. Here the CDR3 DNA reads TGTGCCAGCAGCCCTATCACACGGACAGATACGCAGTATTTT.

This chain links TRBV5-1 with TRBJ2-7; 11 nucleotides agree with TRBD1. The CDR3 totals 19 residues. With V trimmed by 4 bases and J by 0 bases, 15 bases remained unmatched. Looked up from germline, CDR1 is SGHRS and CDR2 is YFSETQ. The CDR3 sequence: CASSLRDRGSAVSSYEQYF. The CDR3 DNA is TGCGCCAGCAGCCTCCGGGACAGGGGGTCCGCGGTAAGCTCCTACGAGCAGTACTTC.

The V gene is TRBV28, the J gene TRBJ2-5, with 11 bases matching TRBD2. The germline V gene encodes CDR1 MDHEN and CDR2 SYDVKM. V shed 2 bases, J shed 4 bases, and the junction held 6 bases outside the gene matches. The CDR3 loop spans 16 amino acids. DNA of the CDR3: TGTGCCAGCAGTTTAGGGACTAGCGGCGATGTAGAGACCCAGTACTTC. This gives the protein CASSLGTSGDVETQYF.

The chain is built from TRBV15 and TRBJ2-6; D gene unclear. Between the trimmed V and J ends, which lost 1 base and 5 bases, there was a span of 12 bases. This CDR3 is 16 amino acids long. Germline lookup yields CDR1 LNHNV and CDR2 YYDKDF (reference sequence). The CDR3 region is CATSRVDVGRANVLTF. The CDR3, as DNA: TGTGCCACCAGCAGAGTTGATGTTGGTCGGGCCAACGTCCTGACTTTC.

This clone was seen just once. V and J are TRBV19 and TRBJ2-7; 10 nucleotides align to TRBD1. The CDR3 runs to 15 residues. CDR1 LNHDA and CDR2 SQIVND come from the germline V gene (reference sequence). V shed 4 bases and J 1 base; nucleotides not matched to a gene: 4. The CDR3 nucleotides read TGTGCCAGTAGTACCTGGACAGGGGGTTCCTACGAGCAGTACTTC. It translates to CASSTWTGGSYEQYF.

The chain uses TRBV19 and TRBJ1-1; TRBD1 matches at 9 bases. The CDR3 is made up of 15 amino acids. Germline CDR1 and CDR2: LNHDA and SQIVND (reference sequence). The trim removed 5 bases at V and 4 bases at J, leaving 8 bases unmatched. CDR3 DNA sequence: TGTGCCAGTAGTGACGGGACAGGGTCGACCACTGAAGCTTTCTTT. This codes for CASSDGTGSTTEAFF.

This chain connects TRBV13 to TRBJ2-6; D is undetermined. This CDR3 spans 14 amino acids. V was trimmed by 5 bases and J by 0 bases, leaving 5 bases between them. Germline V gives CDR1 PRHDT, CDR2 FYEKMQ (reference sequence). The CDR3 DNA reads TGTGCCAGCAGCCTATACTCTGGGGCCAACGTCCTGACTTTC. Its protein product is CASSLYSGANVLTF.

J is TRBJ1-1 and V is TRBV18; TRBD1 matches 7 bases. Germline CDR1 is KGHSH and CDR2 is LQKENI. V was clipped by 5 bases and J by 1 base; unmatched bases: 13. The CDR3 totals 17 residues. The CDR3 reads CASSVVTGNPRNTEAFF. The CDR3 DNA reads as TGTGCCAGCTCAGTCGTGACAGGGAATCCCCGGAACACTGAAGCTTTCTTT. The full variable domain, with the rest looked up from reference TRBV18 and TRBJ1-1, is NAGVMQNPRHLVRRRGQEARLRCSPMKGHSHVYWYRQLPEEGLKFMVYLQKENIIDESGMPKERFSAEFPKEGPSILRIQQVVRGDSAAYFCASSVVTGNPRNTEAFFGQGTRLTVV.

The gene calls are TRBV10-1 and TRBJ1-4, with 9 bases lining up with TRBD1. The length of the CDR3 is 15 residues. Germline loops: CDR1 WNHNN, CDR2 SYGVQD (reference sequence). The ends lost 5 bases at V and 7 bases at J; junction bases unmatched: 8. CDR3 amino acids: CASSPLGQGCEKLFF. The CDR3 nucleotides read TGCGCCAGCAGTCCCTTAGGACAGGGGTGTGAAAAACTGTTTTTT.

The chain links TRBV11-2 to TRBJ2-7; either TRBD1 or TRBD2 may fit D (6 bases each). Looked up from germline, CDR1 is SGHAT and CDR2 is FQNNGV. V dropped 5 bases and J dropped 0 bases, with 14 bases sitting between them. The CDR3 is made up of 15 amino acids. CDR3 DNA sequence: TGTGCCAGCAGCGTAACAGGGACTGCCTCCTACGAGCAGTACTTC. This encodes CASSVTGTASYEQYF.

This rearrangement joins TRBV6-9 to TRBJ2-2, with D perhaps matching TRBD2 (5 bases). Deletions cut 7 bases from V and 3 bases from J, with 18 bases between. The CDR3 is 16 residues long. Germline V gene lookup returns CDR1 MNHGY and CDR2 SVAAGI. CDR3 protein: CASTAPRKDYTGELFF. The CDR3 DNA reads TGTGCCAGCACCGCCCCTCGCAAGGACTACACCGGGGAGCTGTTTTTT.

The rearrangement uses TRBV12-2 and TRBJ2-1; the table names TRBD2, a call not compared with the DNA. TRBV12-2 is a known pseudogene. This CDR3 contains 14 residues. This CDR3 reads CASRPQRTRGEQFF. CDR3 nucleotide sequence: TGTGCAAGTCGCCCGCAACGGACGCGGGGTGAGCAGTTCTTC.

As DNA, the CDR3 is TGTGCCAGCAGCGTCCGGGCCCCCGGAGGCACAGATACGCAGTATTTT. It is translated as CASSVRAPGGTDTQYF. The rearrangement uses TRBV7-8 and TRBJ2-3; unclear D gene. V lost 5 bases to trimming and J lost 1 base, with 16 bases between them. This CDR3 has 16 amino acids. CDR1 is SGHVS, CDR2 FQNEAQ, per germline.

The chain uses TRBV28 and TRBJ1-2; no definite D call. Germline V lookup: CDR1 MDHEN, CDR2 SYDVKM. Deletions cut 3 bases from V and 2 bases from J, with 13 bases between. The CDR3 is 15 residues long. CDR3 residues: CASSLAGRINYGYTF. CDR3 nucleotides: TGTGCCAGCAGTTTGGCAGGACGGATCAACTATGGCTACACCTTC.

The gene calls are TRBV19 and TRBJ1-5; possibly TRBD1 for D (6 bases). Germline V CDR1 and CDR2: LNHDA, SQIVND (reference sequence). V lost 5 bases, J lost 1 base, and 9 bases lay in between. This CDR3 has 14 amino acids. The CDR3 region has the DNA TGTGCCAGTAGTCTTCAGGGGAGCAATCAGCCCCAGCATTTT. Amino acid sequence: CASSLQGSNQPQHF. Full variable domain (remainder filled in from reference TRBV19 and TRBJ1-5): DGGITQSPKYLFRKEGQNVTLSCEQNLNHDAMYWYRQDPGQGLRLIYYSQIVNDFQKGDIAEGYSVSREKKESFPLTVTSAQKNPTAFYLCASSLQGSNQPQHFGDGTRLSIL.

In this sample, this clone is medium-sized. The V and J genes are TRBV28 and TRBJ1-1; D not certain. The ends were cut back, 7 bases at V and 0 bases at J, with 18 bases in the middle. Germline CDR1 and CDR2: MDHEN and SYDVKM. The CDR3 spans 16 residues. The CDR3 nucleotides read TGTGCCAGCACGTGGTCCAGTAAGACTTTGAACACTGAAGCTTTCTTT. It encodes CASTWSSKTLNTEAFF.

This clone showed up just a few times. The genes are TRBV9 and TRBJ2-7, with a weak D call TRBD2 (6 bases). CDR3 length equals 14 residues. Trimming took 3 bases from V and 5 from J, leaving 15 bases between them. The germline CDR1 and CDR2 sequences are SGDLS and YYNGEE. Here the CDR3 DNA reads TGTGCCAGCAGCGGAGGGGTTCGACTAGACGAGCAGTACTTC. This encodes CASSGGVRLDEQYF.

Written as DNA, the CDR3 is TGTGCCAGTAGTATAGATCGCAGCAGGGCAGACTCTGGAAACACCATATATTTT. Amino acid sequence: CASSIDRSRADSGNTIYF. The chain recombines TRBV19 with TRBJ1-3; tentative D call: TRBD1 (5 bases). Germline CDR1 reads LNHDA; CDR2 reads SQIVND (reference sequence). This CDR3 contains 18 residues. Trimming cost V 0 bases and J 0 bases, with 15 bases left between them. The entire variable domain, with the rest obtained from reference TRBV19 and TRBJ1-3, is as follows: DGGITQSPKYLFRKEGQNVTLSCEQNLNHDAMYWYRQDPGQGLRLIYYSQIVNDFQKGDIAEGYSVSREKKESFPLTVTSAQKNPTAFYLCASSIDRSRADSGNTIYFGEGSWLTVV.

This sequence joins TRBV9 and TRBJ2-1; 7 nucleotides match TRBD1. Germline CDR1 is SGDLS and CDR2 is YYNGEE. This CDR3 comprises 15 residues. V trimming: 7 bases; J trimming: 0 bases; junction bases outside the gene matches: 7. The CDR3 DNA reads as TGTGCCAGCGGGGACAGTCCAAGCTCCTACAATGAGCAGTTCTTC. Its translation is CASGDSPSSYNEQFF.

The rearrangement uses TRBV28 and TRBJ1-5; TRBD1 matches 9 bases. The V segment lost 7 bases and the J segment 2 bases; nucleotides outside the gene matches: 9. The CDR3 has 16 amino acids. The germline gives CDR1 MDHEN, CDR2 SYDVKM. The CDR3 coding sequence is TGTGCCAGCATAGCCGGGACAGGGATCGGCAATCAGCCCCAGCATTTT. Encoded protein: CASIAGTGIGNQPQHF. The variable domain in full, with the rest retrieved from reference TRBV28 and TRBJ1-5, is DVKVTQSSRYLVKRTGEKVFLECVQDMDHENMFWYRQDPGLGLRLIYFSYDVKMKEKGDIPEGYSVSREKKERFSLILESASTNQTSMYLCASIAGTGIGNQPQHFGDGTRLSIL.

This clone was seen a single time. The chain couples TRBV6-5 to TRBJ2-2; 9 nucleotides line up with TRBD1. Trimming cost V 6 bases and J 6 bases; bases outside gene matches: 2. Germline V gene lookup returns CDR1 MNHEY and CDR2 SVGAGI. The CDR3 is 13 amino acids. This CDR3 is CASSRDRAGELFF. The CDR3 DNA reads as TGTGCCAGCAGCCGGGACAGGGCCGGGGAGCTGTTTTTT.